The TCR beta chain described here comes from a study of blood T cell repertoires in COVID-19. On the study more broadly: Sites across the United States, Italy and Spain contributed samples from acute and convalescent COVID-19. Sources were T cells, B-cell-depleted T cells, or PBMCs; the material itself was cDNA or gDNA.

Original methodology: Quantification of nucleated cells was approximated via reference gene primer amplification. The method was immunoSEQ multiplex PCR; TCRdb's version includes in-frame clones alone and lacks a portion of them. From that table come the V and J calls and clone size; the DNA was used to work out D and trimming. The sample carries some 200,000 clones, less than 90% recorded once. V shed 0 bases and J shed 6 bases, with 3 bases lying between them. Per the germline V gene, CDR1 is SGHTA and CDR2 is FQGNSA. The CDR3 is 12 amino acids. J is TRBJ2-1 and V is TRBV7-2, with D unclear. The sample comprised peripheral blood. This TCR derives from a woman in her 50s with acute or convalescent COVID-19. CDR3 in DNA: TGTGCCAGCAGCTTAGCCTCCAATGAGCAGTTCTTC. Protein product: CASSLASNEQFF. Supplemented by reference TRBV7-2 and TRBJ2-1, the full variable domain reads GAGVSQSPSNKVTEKGKDVELRCDPISGHTALYWYRQSLGQGLEFLIYFQGNSAPDKSGLPSDRFSAERTGGSVSTLTIQRTQQEDSAVYLCASSLASNEQFFGPGTRLTVL.